These 3 T cell receptor beta chains came from one sample sequenced in a study of T cell responses to AZD1222 COVID-19 vaccine (dated by TCRdb to the early 2020s). The sample's time point label, decoded: about 28 days (+/-7) after the second vaccine dose. Per the publication, the treatment or condition label means: meningococcal conjugate vaccine given as trial control. Library method: the immunoSEQ multiplex PCR assay. TCRdb limited this immuneACCESS table to in-frame rearrangements with V and J called. A share of clones is missing; checked studies link under half to unresolved V genes, and the rest is unexplained. This sample has approximately 130,000 clones in its table, and approximately 92% of those were observed once. 4% to 4.5% of the sample belongs to the ten largest clones. This specimen was peripheral blood, taken 28 days after the second dose of the MenACWY control vaccine. The receptors derive from an adult who received the MenACWY meningococcal vaccine as a control.

This chain uses TRBV19 with TRBJ2-7; the match to TRBD1 covers 7 bases. The V gene's germline CDR1 is LNHDA and CDR2 SQIVND (reference sequence). The CDR3 extends over 15 amino acids. The trim removed 6 bases at V and 2 bases at J, leaving 10 bases unmatched. The CDR3 nucleotides are TGTGCCAGTAGCAACTACAGGGGCTTCCCCTACGAGCAGTACTTC. Translated: CASSNYRGFPYEQYF.

The chain links TRBV4-2 to TRBJ1-4, with 7 nucleotides matching TRBD1. The CDR3 loop spans 16 amino acids. Per the germline V gene, CDR1 is LGHNA and CDR2 is YNFKEQ. J was trimmed by 5 bases and V by 3 bases; bases with no gene match: 9. The CDR3 protein is CASSQAQGQGNEKLFF. The CDR3 bases are TGTGCCAGCAGCCAGGCACAGGGGCAAGGGAATGAAAAACTGTTTTTT.

The CDR3 nucleotides read TGTGCCAGCAGCCTCGGACAGGGGGCTGCCAAAAACATTCAGTACTTC. Translated, it gives CASSLGQGAAKNIQYF. This chain joins TRBV5-4 and TRBJ2-4; the match to TRBD1 covers 11 bases. Germline V CDR1 and CDR2: SGHNT, YYREEE (reference sequence). Trimming cost V 4 bases and J 1 base; bases outside gene matches: 4. CDR3 size: 16 residues.